This T cell receptor (beta chain) was profiled in a study of cytomegalovirus exposure and HLA in healthy donors. Germline CDR1 and CDR2: SGHTA and FQGNSA. V lost 6 bases, J lost 2 bases, and 3 bases stayed unmatched. This CDR3 spans 14 amino acids. This clone was detected a few times. Both 60 Vbeta primers and 13 Jbeta primers went into the PCR. Sequencing was performed with immunoSEQ multiplex PCR; in TCRdb, only in-frame clones are kept and a portion is missing. Of about 210,000 clones in the sample, 75% to 85% were seen once. Sequencing was performed on PBMCs. The rearrangement links TRBV7-2 to TRBJ2-7, with 11 bases fitting TRBD1. The clonotype was recovered from a woman in her thirties in good health and CMV-seropositive. Here the CDR3 reads CASSPGQGAYEQYF. The CDR3 DNA follows: TGTGCCAGCAGTCCGGGACAGGGGGCCTACGAGCAGTACTTC.